Below are 6 T cell receptor beta chains sequenced from a single sample in a study of cytomegalovirus exposure and HLA in healthy donors. Primers for the PCR totalled 60 Vbeta and 13 Jbeta. This table comes from immunoSEQ multiplex PCR, and its TCRdb copy is limited to in-frame clones, with some not included. This sample has a few hundred thousand clones, with approximately 85% found just once. Sequenced: PBMCs. These receptors were taken from a woman aged 40 to 50 in good health and CMV-seropositive.

The chain's CDR3 is CASIDSRWGYTF. Written as DNA, the CDR3 is TGTGCCAGCATTGACTCCAGATGGGGCTACACCTTC. V and J are TRBV28 and TRBJ1-2; D unresolved. Trimming left V 7 bases short and J 8 bases short, with 14 bases between. The germline gives CDR1 MDHEN, CDR2 SYDVKM. The length of the CDR3 is 12 residues.

V is TRBV2 and J is TRBJ1-2; 8 bases map to TRBD1. Per the germline V gene, CDR1 is SNHLY and CDR2 is FYNNEI. This CDR3 contains 14 residues. Germline trimming cut 6 bases from V and 4 bases from J; bases unmatched to any gene: 7. The CDR3 DNA reads TGTGCCAGCAGGGCAGGGGGCACGGTCTATGGCTACACCTTC. Encoded protein: CASRAGGTVYGYTF.

This clone has only one observation. This rearrangement joins TRBV7-8 to TRBJ1-6, with D uncertain. The V end lost 3 bases, the J end lost 6 bases, and 9 bases lay between the germline ends. CDR3 length: 14 amino acids. Looked up from germline, CDR1 is SGHVS and CDR2 is FQNEAQ. The CDR3 nucleotides read TGTGCCAGCAGCTTGCAGGAAGCTAATTCACCCCTCCACTTT. Translating gives CASSLQEANSPLHF.

The chain employs TRBV5-1 and TRBJ2-5; TRBD2 agrees at 14 bases. V gave up 6 bases and J gave up 5 bases; unmatched junction bases: 12. This CDR3 comprises 17 residues. In germline, CDR1 is SGHRS, CDR2 YFSETQ. The chain's CDR3 is CASMFTSGTSGSETQYF. The CDR3 nucleotides read TGCGCCAGCATGTTTACCTCCGGGACTAGCGGGAGTGAGACCCAGTACTTC.

This chain links TRBV6-6 with TRBJ2-7; D is ambiguous. With 7 bases removed from V and 1 base from J, the gap between germline ends came to 14 bases. This CDR3 contains 14 residues. The germline V gene encodes CDR1 MNHNY and CDR2 SVGAGI (reference sequence). CDR3 sequence reads: CASTSVGQSYEQYF. The CDR3 nucleotides read TGTGCCAGCACCAGCGTCGGCCAGTCCTACGAGCAGTACTTC.

CDR3 sequence: CASSQGGQGVDTQYF. CDR3 bases: TGCGCCAGCAGCCAGGGAGGACAGGGAGTAGATACGCAGTATTTT. This rearrangement joins TRBV4-1 to TRBJ2-3, with 8 bases that match TRBD1. There are 15 residues in the CDR3. After removal of 3 bases from V and 5 bases from J, the junction contained 7 bases not matched to a gene. CDR1 is MGHRA and CDR2 is YSYEKL in the germline V gene.